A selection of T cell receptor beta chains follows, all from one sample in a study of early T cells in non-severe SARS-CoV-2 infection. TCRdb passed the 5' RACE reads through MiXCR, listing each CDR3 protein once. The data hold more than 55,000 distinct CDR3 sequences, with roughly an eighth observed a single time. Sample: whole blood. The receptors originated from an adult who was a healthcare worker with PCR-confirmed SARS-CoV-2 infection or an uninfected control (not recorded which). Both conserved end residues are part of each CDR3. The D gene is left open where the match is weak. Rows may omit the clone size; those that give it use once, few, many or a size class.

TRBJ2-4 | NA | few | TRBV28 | CASTGTGAIQYF | TGTGCCAGCACTGGGACGGGGGCCATTCAGTACTTC
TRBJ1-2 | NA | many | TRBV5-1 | CASSLGTGNYGYTF | TGCGCCAGCAGCTTGGGTACGGGGAACTATGGCTACACCTTC
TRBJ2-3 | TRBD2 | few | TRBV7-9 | CASSSGLAGGSTDTQYF | TGTGCCAGCAGCTCGGGACTAGCGGGAGGAAGCACAGATACGCAGTATTTT
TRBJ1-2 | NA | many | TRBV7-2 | CASSSHQGTSGYTF | TGTGCCAGCAGCTCCCACCAAGGAACGAGTGGCTACACCTTC
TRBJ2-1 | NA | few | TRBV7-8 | CASSASFGVHNEQFF | TGTGCCAGCAGCGCAAGCTTCGGGGTCCACAATGAGCAGTTCTTC
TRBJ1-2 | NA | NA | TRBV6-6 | CASVTESSYGYTF | TGTGCCAGCGTAACGGAGTCTTCCTATGGCTACACCTTC
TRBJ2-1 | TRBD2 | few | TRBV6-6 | CASSYSASGGSNKGYEQFF | TGTGCCAGCAGTTACTCCGCTAGCGGGGGGAGTAACAAAGGGTATGAGCAGTTCTTC
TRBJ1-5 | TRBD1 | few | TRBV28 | CASSWGQGRNQPQHF | TGTGCCAGCAGCTGGGGACAGGGGCGGAATCAGCCCCAGCATTTT
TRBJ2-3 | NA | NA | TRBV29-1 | CSVEDQSEGPTDTQYF | TGCAGCGTTGAAGATCAAAGTGAGGGGCCCACAGATACGCAGTATTTT
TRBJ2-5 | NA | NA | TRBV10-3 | CAISEVEAELEETQYF | TGTGCCATCAGTGAGGTCGAGGCAGAGCTAGAAGAGACCCAGTACTTC
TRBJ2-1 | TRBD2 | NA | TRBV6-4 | CASSDSGTSGLNEQFF | TGTGCCAGCAGTGATTCCGGGACTAGCGGTCTCAATGAGCAGTTCTTC
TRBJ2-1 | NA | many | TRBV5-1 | CASSLTGGAYNEQFF | TGCGCCAGCAGCCTGACAGGTGGTGCGTACAATGAGCAGTTCTTC
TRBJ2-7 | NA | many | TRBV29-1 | CSAIGQTYEQYF | TGCAGCGCGATCGGACAGACCTACGAGCAGTACTTC
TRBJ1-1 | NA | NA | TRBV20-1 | CSAHRTAPAAFF | TGCAGTGCTCATCGGACAGCCCCGGCGGCTTTCTTT
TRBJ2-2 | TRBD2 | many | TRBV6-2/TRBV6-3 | CASSYVTSGRSTTGELFF | TGTGCCAGCAGTTACGTGACTAGCGGGAGGAGTACCACCGGGGAGCTGTTTTTT
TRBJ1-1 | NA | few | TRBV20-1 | CSARPRSRNEAFF | TGCAGTGCTAGACCGCGGTCTAGGAATGAAGCTTTCTTT
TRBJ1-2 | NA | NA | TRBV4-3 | CASSHPLQGSNYGYTF | TGCGCCAGCAGCCACCCTCTGCAGGGAAGTAACTATGGCTACACCTTC
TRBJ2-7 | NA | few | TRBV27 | CASSSGTLYEQYF | TGTGCCAGCAGTTCGGGGACCCTCTACGAGCAGTACTTC
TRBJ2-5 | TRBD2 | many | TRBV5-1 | CASSYSGSWSGQETQYF | TGCGCCAGCAGCTACAGCGGGAGCTGGAGCGGCCAAGAGACCCAGTACTTC
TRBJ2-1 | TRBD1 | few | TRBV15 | CATSTRDSSYNEQFF | TGTGCCACCAGCACCCGGGACAGCTCCTACAATGAGCAGTTCTTC
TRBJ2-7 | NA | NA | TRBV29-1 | CSVPGFGYEQYF | TGCAGCGTGCCAGGGTTCGGGTACGAGCAGTACTTC
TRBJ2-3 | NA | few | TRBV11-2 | CASSLTGLVPDTQYF | TGTGCCAGCAGCCTAACAGGACTTGTCCCAGATACGCAGTATTTT
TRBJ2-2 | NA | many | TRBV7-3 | CASSLGNSGNTGELFF | TGTGCCAGCAGCTTAGGGAATAGCGGAAACACCGGGGAGCTGTTTTTT
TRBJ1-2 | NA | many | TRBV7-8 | CASSLSRGGYGYTF | TGTGCCAGCAGCTTAAGTAGGGGTGGATATGGCTACACCTTC
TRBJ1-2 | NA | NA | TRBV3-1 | CASSQPGAYGYTF | TGTGCCAGCAGCCAGCCAGGGGCCTATGGCTACACCTTC
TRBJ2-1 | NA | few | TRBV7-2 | CASSFGRGEQFF | TGTGCCAGCAGCTTCGGGCGTGGTGAGCAGTTCTTC
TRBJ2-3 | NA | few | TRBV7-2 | CVSSRGGQSTDTQYF | TGTGTCAGCAGCCGTGGCGGACAGAGCACAGATACGCAGTATTTT
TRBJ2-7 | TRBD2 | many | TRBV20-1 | CSASTAGGSYEQYF | TGCAGTGCTTCCACAGCGGGAGGCTCCTACGAGCAGTACTTC
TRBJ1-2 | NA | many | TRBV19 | CASSIDGRTIYGYTF | TGTGCCAGTAGTATTGATGGGAGAACCATTTATGGCTACACCTTC
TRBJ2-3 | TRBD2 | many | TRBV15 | CATAGLAGKDTQYF | TGTGCCACCGCCGGGCTAGCGGGGAAAGATACGCAGTATTTT
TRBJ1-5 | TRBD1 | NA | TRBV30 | CAWSDGQVSNQPQHF | TGTGCCTGGAGCGACGGACAGGTTAGCAATCAGCCCCAGCATTTT
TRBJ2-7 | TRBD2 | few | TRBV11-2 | CASSLGASGRAPSSYEQYF | TGTGCCAGCAGCTTAGGGGCTAGCGGGAGGGCCCCGAGCTCCTACGAGCAGTACTTC
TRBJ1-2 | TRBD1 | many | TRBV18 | CASSRDRGLYGYTF | TGTGCCAGCTCACGGGACAGGGGGCTCTATGGCTACACCTTC
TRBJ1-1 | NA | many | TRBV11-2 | CASSPAGGRTEAFF | TGTGCCAGCAGCCCTGCGGGGGGGCGGACTGAAGCTTTCTTT
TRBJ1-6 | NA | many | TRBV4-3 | CASSQASKFSSPLHF | TGCGCCAGCAGCCAAGCTTCAAAATTTTCCTCACCCCTCCACTTT
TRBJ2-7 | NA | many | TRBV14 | CASSPQGYEQYF | TGTGCCAGCAGCCCACAGGGTTACGAGCAGTACTTC
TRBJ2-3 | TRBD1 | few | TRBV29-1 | CSGQGMETGTDTQYF | TGCAGCGGACAGGGGATGGAAACAGGCACAGATACGCAGTATTTT
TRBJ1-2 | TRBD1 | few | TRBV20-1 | CSARSLTGFDGYTF | TGCAGTGCTAGATCCCTGACAGGGTTTGATGGCTACACCTTC
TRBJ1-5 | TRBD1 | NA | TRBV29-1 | CSVQTGQGNQPQHF | TGCAGCGTTCAGACAGGGCAGGGCAATCAGCCCCAGCATTTT
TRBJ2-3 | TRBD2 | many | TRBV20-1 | CSARDLRGSGDTDTQYF | TGCAGTGCTAGAGACCTCAGGGGTAGCGGGGACACAGATACGCAGTATTTT
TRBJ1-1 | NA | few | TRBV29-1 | CSVVTTGSDTEAFF | TGCAGCGTTGTGACAACAGGGTCGGACACTGAAGCTTTCTTT